This T cell receptor (beta chain) comes out of a study of early T cells in non-severe SARS-CoV-2 infection. Study context: Sequenced bulk RNA came from whole blood that was unsorted, and chains were unpaired. Overall study findings and caveats: Database matching using VDJdb favored anti-spike CD8 responses, with private and CD4 specificities left missing.

Each single cDNA molecule received a unique molecular identifier. TCRdb re-called the 5' RACE reads through MiXCR, storing one row per CDR3 protein. Of about 33,000 distinct CDR3 sequences listed, approximately 5% are singletons. The CDR3 has 15 residues. In germline, CDR1 is MNHEY, CDR2 SVGAGI. The V end was cut by 8 bases, the J end by 2 bases, with 18 bases between. This clonotype occurred a few times. Its cognate antigen is unknown. The TCR comes from an adult who was a healthcare worker with PCR-confirmed SARS-CoV-2 infection or an uninfected control (not recorded which). Sequencing used whole blood. The chain is built from TRBV6-5 and TRBJ2-5; D is perhaps TRBD2 (7 bases). The CDR3 region has the DNA TGTGCCAGCGGGGATTGGCGGGGGCTACAAGAGACCCAGTACTTC. Its protein product is CASGDWRGLQETQYF.